Listed here are 25 T cell receptor delta chains from one sample, sequenced in a study of γδ T cells in repeated Plasmodium falciparum infection. TCRdb made new clone calls on the multiplex PCR reads using CATT. The sample gives around 82,000 delta-chain clones, 1.4% of which show up once; around 8.5% is in the top ten. Vgamma9/Vdelta2+ and Vdelta2-negative gammadelta T cells were flow-sorted from PBMC for bulk sequencing. Sequencing was done on a sample of gamma-delta T cells from blood. These receptors originate from a pool of human donors (malaria-infected and uninfected, not separated).

For this clone: TCRdb has a much larger clone's protein, which differs at residue 5 from the translation of this DNA, likely because of a read error; what is shown is the protein translated from the DNA. J is TRDJ1 and V is TRDV1, with 7 bases matching TRDD3. Because TCRdb records no J gene, it was assigned here through a match of the DNA to germline. Trimming at V came to 4 bases and at J to 0 bases, leaving 23 bases not matched to a gene. The germline gives CDR1 TSWWSYY, CDR2 QGS. The CDR3 length is 21 residues. This CDR3 is CALGGLKVLSTWGEYTDKLIF. Written as DNA, the CDR3 is TGTGCTCTTGGGGGACTGAAAGTTCTGTCCACCTGGGGGGAATACACCGATAAACTCATCTTT.

This clone was seen ten or more times. The chain employs TRDV2 and TRDJ1, with 7 bases matching TRDD3. The CDR3 contains 16 residues. Germline V gene lookup returns CDR1 GEAIGNYY and CDR2 EKD. V gave up 0 bases and J gave up 10 bases; unmatched junction bases: 16. CDR3 sequence: CACDTGKKDTPDGLIF. The CDR3 DNA follows: TGTGCCTGTGACACCGGTAAGAAGGATACGCCCGACGGACTCATCTTT.

This clone showed up just a few times. This DNA's translation and the protein TCRdb lists, from a much larger clone, do not match at residue 14, likely due to a read error; the protein shown is translated from the DNA. The rearrangement links TRDV1 to TRDJ1; TRDD2 might be the D (7 bases). From germline, CDR1 is TSWWSYY and CDR2 QGS. The CDR3 extends over 23 amino acids. Trimming stripped 0 bases from V and 0 bases from J, with 32 bases between. The CDR3 sequence: CALGELKAFLRTGRYPHTDKLIF. The CDR3, as DNA: TGTGCTCTTGGGGAACTTAAGGCCTTCCTGCGTACTGGGAGATATCCCCACACCGATAAACTCATCTTT.

This clone occurred many times. The genes are TRDV1 and TRDJ1; TRDD3 matches 13 bases. Per germline, CDR1 TSWWSYY and CDR2 QGS. This CDR3 region has 26 residues. V lost 3 bases and J lost 4; bases outside the gene matches: 35. The CDR3 spells CALGELLVFLPVLGDTRIPLGDKLIF. CDR3 sequence (DNA): TGTGCTCTTGGGGAGCTACTCGTCTTCCTTCCAGTACTGGGGGATACGCGTATCCCCCTTGGCGATAAACTCATCTTT.

This clone occurred a few times. The protein given by TCRdb reflects a much larger clone and differs at residue 4 from this DNA's translation, likely from a read error; the protein shown is the DNA's translation. V is TRDV1 and J is TRDJ2, with TRDD3 matching 11 bases. In the absence of a J gene in TCRdb, the DNA was matched to germline to assign it here. The CDR3 runs 19 residues. Germline V gene lookup returns CDR1 TSWWSYY and CDR2 QGS. CDR3 residues: CALREVSYWGIGLTAQLFF. In DNA form, the CDR3 reads TGTGCTCTTAGGGAAGTCTCTTACTGGGGGATAGGTTTGACAGCACAACTCTTCTTT.

In the case of this clone: Possible read error: a much larger clone is one base away. Additional DNA sequences in this sample encode the identical CDR3. V is TRDV1 and J is TRDJ1, with 9 bases fitting TRDD3. The CDR3 runs 15 residues. In germline, CDR1 is TSWWSYY, CDR2 QGS. CDR3 bases: TGTGCCCTTGGGGAGGCAGGTGGGGGATACGATAAACTCATCTTT. Translated, it gives CALGEAGGGYDKLIF.

Remarks on this clone: TCRdb records a much larger clone's protein for this DNA, with a difference at residue 9 that likely arises from a read error; the protein given is the translation of the DNA. CDR3 DNA sequence: TGTGCTCTTGGGGAACATACTAAACACATCTTT. Its protein is CALGEHTKHIF. The V gene corresponds to TRDV1; no J gene was called. The germline gives CDR1 TSWWSYY, CDR2 QGS. This CDR3 has 11 amino acids.

In its sample, this clone was seen many times. The junction does not match germline at one end; this may be a read error. The identical CDR3 is also encoded by other nucleotide sequences in the sample. The chain uses TRDV2 and TRDJ2; 12 positions match TRDD3. In germline, CDR1 is GEAIGNYY, CDR2 EKD. CDR3 length: 18 residues. The CDR3 spells CACDTVLGDTSLTAQLFF. DNA for the CDR3: TGTGCCTGTGACACCGTACTGGGGGATACTTCTTTAACAGCACAACTCTTCTTT.

About this clone: TCRdb pairs this DNA with a much larger clone's protein that differs at residue 14, likely a read error; the protein shown was translated from the DNA. The chain couples TRDV1 to TRDJ1; 9 bases line up with TRDD3. Germline trimming cut 4 bases from V and 0 bases from J; bases unmatched to any gene: 21. CDR3 length equals 21 residues. Germline V gives CDR1 TSWWSYY, CDR2 QGS. CDR3 in DNA: TGTGCTCTTGGGGCTCCTACTTTTTCTGACTGGGGGAACCAGTACACCGATAAACTCATCTTT. Protein: CALGAPTFSDWGNQYTDKLIF.

There are many counts of this clone. The chain has TRDV1 and TRDJ1, with D uncertain. Trimming took off 1 base at V and 2 bases at J, with 20 bases between the two ends. Germline assignment: CDR1 TSWWSYY and CDR2 QGS. CDR3 size: 18 residues. The CDR3 loop is CALGERCRKGPRTDKLIF. The CDR3 DNA reads as TGTGCTCTTGGGGAACGCTGCCGAAAGGGCCCTCGGACCGATAAACTCATCTTT.

This clone has more than one count but fewer than ten. TCRdb's listed protein matches a much larger clone and diverges from this DNA's translation at residue 3, likely through a read error; the protein shown comes from the DNA. This sequence joins TRDV1 and TRDJ1, with D tentatively TRDD3 (6 bases). The CDR3 sequence is 19 residues long. Germline V CDR1 and CDR2: TSWWSYY, QGS. The V end lost 11 bases, the J end lost 1 base, and 32 bases lay between the germline ends. Here the CDR3 reads CAIVLFPLAGGATTDKLIF. In DNA form, the CDR3 reads TGTGCTATTGTGCTCTTCCCCCTCGCGGGGGGAGCGACCACCGATAAACTCATCTTT.

This clone was picked up a small number of times. Since a far larger clone is one base different, this is likely a read error. The sample carries other DNA sequences with the same CDR3. V and J are TRDV2 and TRDJ1; 8 bases align to TRDD3. The J gene, absent from TCRdb, was called here by matching the DNA to germline. Unmatched junction bases numbered 9, after V lost 1 base and J lost 3 bases. CDR3 length: 16 amino acids. CDR1 and CDR2 from the germline V gene are GEAIGNYY and EKD. As DNA, the CDR3 is TGTGCCTGTGACACTCTGGGGGACACCACCCCCGATAAACTCATCTTT. Translation: CACDTLGDTTPDKLIF.

In this sample, this clone turned up many times. The protein recorded in TCRdb matches a much larger clone and deviates from this DNA's translation at residue 6, suggesting a read error; the protein here is obtained by translating the DNA. V usage is TRDV2 and J usage is TRDJ3; 11 bases agree with TRDD3. The J gene, left out of TCRdb, was set here by checking the DNA against germline. Germline CDR1 is GEAIGNYY and CDR2 is EKD. The CDR3 contains 18 residues. The junction had 2 bases not matched to a gene; V was cut back by 0 bases and J by 2 bases. In DNA, the CDR3 is TGTGCCTGTGACACCGCACTGGGGGATACCTGGGACACCCGACAGATGTTTTTC. This gives the protein CACDTALGDTWDTRQMFF.

There are a few counts of this clone. The TCRdb protein comes from a much larger clone and disagrees with this DNA's translation at residue 14, likely due to a read error; the protein given here is derived from the DNA. The V gene is TRDV1, the J gene TRDJ3; tentatively, D is TRDD3 (6 bases). Here the J gene was assigned by germline matching of the DNA, as TCRdb has none. This CDR3 region has 28 residues. The germline CDR1 and CDR2 sequences are TSWWSYY and QGS. V dropped 0 bases and J dropped 2 bases, with 41 bases sitting between them. The CDR3 region is CALGELVGPLQSYRDRPKSPWDTRQMFF. For the CDR3, the DNA is TGTGCTCTTGGGGAACTAGTGGGACCTCTACAATCGTACCGGGATAGGCCGAAGAGCCCCTGGGACACCCGACAGATGTTTTTC.

This clone was seen ten or more times. The protein held in TCRdb is that of a much larger clone and does not match this DNA's translation at residue 8, likely because of a read error; the protein shown is translated from the DNA. The chain links TRDV1 to TRDJ1; 12 nucleotides agree with TRDD3. Germline assignment: CDR1 TSWWSYY and CDR2 QGS. V was pared by 4 bases and J by 2 bases, with 26 bases of the junction left unmatched. The CDR3 runs 23 residues. CDR3 residues: CALGARPPPNSLGDTGYTDKLIF. The CDR3 region has the DNA TGTGCTCTTGGGGCTCGGCCTCCTCCTAATAGTCTGGGGGATACGGGTTATACCGATAAACTCATCTTT.

This clone was seen many times. A far more abundant clone sits one base away, making this likely a read error. At the DNA level, this CDR3 is encoded by other sequences in the same sample as well. V gene TRDV1 combines with J gene TRDJ1; 9 nucleotides match TRDD3. CDR1 is TSWWSYY, CDR2 QGS, per germline. The CDR3 has 18 residues. The V gene end was trimmed by 0 bases and the J gene end by 7 bases; junction bases not matched to a gene: 15. The CDR3: CALGELSYWGTPYSKLIF. CDR3 nucleotide sequence: TGTGCTCTTGGGGAACTGTCCTACTGGGGGACCCCTTATAGTAAACTCATCTTT.

This clone has more than one count but fewer than ten. This DNA's translation differs at residue 12 from TCRdb's protein, which comes from a much larger clone; a read error is likely, and the protein shown is translated from the DNA. The chain carries TRDV2 and TRDJ1, with 10 bases matching TRDD3. Because TCRdb records no J gene, it was assigned here through a match of the DNA to germline. CDR3 length equals 18 residues. The ends lost 1 base at V and 2 bases at J; junction bases unmatched: 12. Germline loops: CDR1 GEAIGNYY, CDR2 EKD. The CDR3 here is CACDTPLLLGDATDKLIF. The CDR3, as DNA: TGTGCCTGTGACACTCCTCTTTTACTGGGGGATGCTACCGATAAACTCATCTTT.

This clone was seen at least ten times. At the DNA level, this CDR3 is encoded by other sequences in the same sample as well. This chain connects TRDV1 to TRDJ1; the D gene is possibly TRDD3 (5 bases). Germline V gene data show CDR1 as TSWWSYY and CDR2 as QGS. V was clipped by 2 bases and J by 5 bases, with 18 bases between them. The CDR3 spans 16 residues. The CDR3, as DNA: TGTGCTCTTGGGGAAGTTCGGGCAAGGGGAACTGATAAACTCATCTTT. As protein: CALGEVRARGTDKLIF.

This clone came up a few times. TCRdb lists the protein of a much larger clone for this DNA, which differs at residue 13, so this is likely a read error; the protein given here is translated from the DNA itself. The J gene is TRDJ1, the V gene TRDV1; no clear D. Trimming pared 0 bases from V and 5 bases from J, leaving 25 bases between. This CDR3 is built from 19 residues. Germline assignment: CDR1 TSWWSYY and CDR2 QGS. This CDR3 reads CALGELGFLRTPVMDKLIF. CDR3 coding DNA: TGTGCTCTTGGGGAACTAGGCTTTCTACGAACCCCTGTTATGGATAAACTCATCTTT.

For this clone: The protein that TCRdb holds for this DNA derives from a much larger clone and differs from the translated DNA at residue 15, which likely indicates a read error; the protein shown here is translated from the DNA. The genes are TRDV2 and TRDJ3; 8 bases are a match to TRDD3. In the absence of a J gene in TCRdb, the DNA was matched to germline to assign it here. The germline V gene has CDR1 GEAIGNYY and CDR2 EKD. The CDR3 totals 20 residues. The CDR3 DNA follows: TGTGCCTGTGACACCGTCTCGGGGGATAGTGGCTCCTGGGACGCCCGACAGATGTTTTTC. Protein sequence: CACDTVSGDSGSWDARQMFF.

This clone has a count of ten or more. The protein recorded in TCRdb matches a much larger clone and deviates from this DNA's translation at residue 7, suggesting a read error; the protein here is obtained by translating the DNA. The chain links TRDV3 to TRDJ1, with no clear D. Germline values: CDR1 TVYSNPD, CDR2 GDNSRS (reference sequence). The length of the CDR3 is 15 residues. Trimming removed 2 bases at V and 1 base at J, with 17 bases between. CDR3 coding DNA: TGTGCCTTTTACACGGACCGGAATGGCACCGATAAACTCATCTTT. It encodes CAFYTDRNGTDKLIF.

This clone showed up just a few times. TCRdb has a much larger clone's protein, which differs at residue 7 from the translation of this DNA, likely because of a read error; what is shown is the protein translated from the DNA. The gene calls are TRDV1 and TRDJ1, with TRDD3 matching 11 bases. The J segment lost 2 bases and the V segment lost 2 bases, leaving 28 bases of the junction unmatched. Germline CDR1 is TSWWSYY and CDR2 is QGS. The CDR3 loop spans 24 amino acids. CDR3 region: CALGEGEGSSYLRWGIRITDKLIF. For the CDR3, the DNA is TGTGCTCTTGGGGAAGGAGAAGGATCATCCTACTTAAGGTGGGGGATACGTATAACCGATAAACTCATCTTT.

This clone was detected a few times. TCRdb's listed protein matches a much larger clone and diverges from this DNA's translation at residue 19, likely through a read error; the protein shown comes from the DNA. This chain connects TRDV2 to TRDJ2, with D possibly being TRDD3 (5 bases). Assignment of the J gene here rests on matching the DNA to germline, because TCRdb gives none. Germline V gene data show CDR1 as GEAIGNYY and CDR2 as EKD. The CDR3 has 22 residues. The CDR3 loop is CACSPKPRWEYDSQGGTARLFF. In DNA form, the CDR3 reads TGTGCCTGTTCCCCAAAGCCCCGGTGGGAATACGACTCCCAAGGTGGGACAGCACGACTCTTCTTT.

This clone appeared a few times. TCRdb records a much larger clone's protein for this DNA, with a difference at residue 12 that likely arises from a read error; the protein given is the translation of the DNA. The CDR3 DNA follows: TGTGCCTGTGACAAACTGGGGGACCCGTACACCGGTAAACTCATCTTT. Its protein is CACDKLGDPYTGKLIF. The rearrangement uses TRDV2 and TRDJ1; 9 nucleotides line up with TRDD3. No J gene is reported in TCRdb; it was inferred here by comparing the DNA with germline. Germline CDR1 is GEAIGNYY and CDR2 is EKD. The CDR3 consists of 16 residues.

Details on this clone: This DNA translates differently at residue 9 from the TCRdb protein, which is that of a much larger clone; a read error is likely, and the protein shown is the DNA's own translation. The rearrangement uses TRDV1 and TRDJ1; TRDD3 matches 11 bases. TCRdb offers no J gene call, so here the DNA was matched to germline to obtain one. Per germline, CDR1 TSWWSYY and CDR2 QGS. Trimming removed 5 bases from V and 3 bases from J; junction bases left unmatched: 26. This CDR3 is 22 amino acids long. The CDR3 DNA sequence: TGTGCTCTTGGGAGAGTACCCCCGACCATTTACTGGGGGATAGCATGTCCCGATAAACTCATCTTT. Translation: CALGRVPPTIYWGIACPDKLIF.